This entry lists 13 T cell receptor beta chains sequenced from one sample in a study of technical replicates of blood from a handful of donors. Measured with immunoSEQ multiplex PCR; TCRdb has only the in-frame clones, and not every one. The data show about 85,000 clones, with just under 95% seen just once and about 0.26% held by the top ten. The source material was T cells isolated from PBMCs. These TCRs come from a human donor in good health.

V usage is TRBV19 and J usage is TRBJ2-1; 7 bases fit TRBD2. The CDR3 length is 14 residues. Looked up from germline, CDR1 is LNHDA and CDR2 is SQIVND (reference sequence). J was trimmed by 1 base and V by 8 bases; bases with no gene match: 5. DNA of the CDR3: TGTGCCAGTGGGGGGGGTGATTCCTACAATGAGCAGTTCTTC. Translation: CASGGGDSYNEQFF. Together with reference TRBV19 and TRBJ2-1, the CDR3 gives the full variable domain: DGGITQSPKYLFRKEGQNVTLSCEQNLNHDAMYWYRQDPGQGLRLIYYSQIVNDFQKGDIAEGYSVSREKKESFPLTVTSAQKNPTAFYLCASGGGDSYNEQFFGPGTRLTVL.

J is TRBJ2-7 and V is TRBV5-1; TRBD1 aligns across 7 bases. Germline CDR1 SGHRS, CDR2 YFSETQ. Trimming took 5 bases from V and 3 from J; bases not matched to a gene: 11. The length of the CDR3 is 15 residues. For the CDR3, the DNA is TGCGCCAGCAGTCATCGGGACAGACAGAACTACGAGCAGTACTTC. Translated: CASSHRDRQNYEQYF.

The chain uses TRBV27 and TRBJ2-1, with D possibly matching TRBD2 (5 bases). The V end lost 6 bases, the J end lost 7 bases, and 13 bases lay between the germline ends. The germline CDR1 and CDR2 sequences are MNHEY and SMNVEV (reference sequence). This CDR3 has 13 residues. This CDR3 is CASREAPLNEQFF. CDR3 in DNA: TGTGCCAGCAGGGAGGCCCCTCTGAATGAGCAGTTCTTC.

V gene TRBV7-3 combines with J gene TRBJ2-2, with TRBD2 identical over 7 bases. The V and J ends lost 7 bases and 4 bases, in that order; junction bases with no gene match: 3. The CDR3 length is 13 residues. Germline V gives CDR1 SGHTA, CDR2 FQGTGA. The CDR3 DNA reads as TGTGCCAGCACCCCGGGGGGCACCGGGGAGCTGTTTTTT. This codes for CASTPGGTGELFF.

The rearrangement joins TRBV5-1 to TRBJ2-1, with 12 bases lining up with TRBD2. The CDR3 sequence is 15 residues long. Germline V CDR1 and CDR2: SGHRS, YFSETQ. J was trimmed by 7 bases and V by 0 bases; bases with no gene match: 2. The CDR3 DNA reads as TGCGCCAGCAGCTTGGCAGGGACTAGCGGGAATGAGCAGTTCTTC. Encoded protein: CASSLAGTSGNEQFF.

V usage is TRBV6-5 and J usage is TRBJ2-5, with D possibly matching TRBD2 (5 bases). CDR3 length: 15 residues. CDR1 is MNHEY, CDR2 SVGAGI, per germline. V lost 2 bases and J 2 bases, leaving 12 bases between the germline ends. For the CDR3, the DNA is TGTGCCAGCAGTTACAACTCACTAGTGCAAGAGACCCAGTACTTC. Amino acids: CASSYNSLVQETQYF.

This chain connects TRBV28 to TRBJ1-2; D unclear. Deletions cut 2 bases from V and 6 bases from J, with 13 bases between. This CDR3 contains 14 residues. The germline V gene encodes CDR1 MDHEN and CDR2 SYDVKM. CDR3 sequence (DNA): TGTGCCAGCAGTTTAAGCCAACAGAGACATGGCTACACCTTC. Translated: CASSLSQQRHGYTF.

The rearrangement uses TRBV5-4 and TRBJ2-7, with 8 bases aligning to TRBD1. CDR1 is SGHNT and CDR2 is YYREEE in the germline V gene (reference sequence). There are 17 residues in the CDR3. J lost 5 bases, V lost 1 base, and 14 bases had no gene match. CDR3 protein: CASSLRQGIVNINEQYF. The CDR3 region has the DNA TGTGCCAGCAGCTTGCGACAGGGGATCGTAAATATCAACGAGCAGTACTTC. Drawing the rest from reference TRBV5-4 and TRBJ2-7, the complete variable domain is ETGVTQSPTHLIKTRGQQVTLRCSSQSGHNTVSWYQQALGQGPQFIFQYYREEENGRGNFPPRFSGLQFPNYSSELNVNALELDDSALYLCASSLRQGIVNINEQYFGPGTRLTVT.

This chain uses TRBV7-2 with TRBJ2-1; TRBD2 matches 11 bases. The CDR3 has 16 amino acids. The J segment lost 4 bases and the V segment lost 5 bases, leaving 7 bases of the junction unmatched. Germline values: CDR1 SGHTA, CDR2 FQGNSA. The CDR3 coding sequence is TGTGCCAGCAGCCCATTAGCGGGAGGGAAGTACAATGAGCAGTTCTTC. Translated, it gives CASSPLAGGKYNEQFF.

V usage is TRBV2 and J usage is TRBJ2-1; 7 positions agree with TRBD1. Germline V CDR1 and CDR2: SNHLY, FYNNEI. V was clipped by 10 bases and J by 0 bases; unmatched bases: 6. This CDR3 is built from 14 residues. Here the CDR3 reads CATLDRSSYNEQFF. The CDR3 coding sequence is TGTGCCACACTGGACAGGAGCTCCTACAATGAGCAGTTCTTC.

The chain couples TRBV6-5 to TRBJ2-7; D gene uncertain. Germline V gives CDR1 MNHEY, CDR2 SVGAGI. The ends were cut back, 5 bases at V and 4 bases at J, with 15 bases in the middle. The CDR3 is 14 amino acids. The CDR3 bases are TGTGCCAGCAGTAGGCTGGCGGATCGATACGAGCAGTACTTC. It specifies CASSRLADRYEQYF.

V usage is TRBV7-2 and J usage is TRBJ1-3; D unclear. V shed 0 bases and J shed 3 bases, with 6 bases lying between them. The germline gives CDR1 SGHTA, CDR2 FQGNSA. This CDR3 has 14 residues. CDR3 sequence reads: CASSLAGFGNTIYF. CDR3 sequence (DNA): TGTGCCAGCAGCTTAGCCGGTTTTGGAAACACCATATATTTT.

The chain couples TRBV5-1 to TRBJ1-4; D uncertain. The CDR3 runs 16 residues. Germline V gene data show CDR1 as SGHRS and CDR2 as YFSETQ. The V end lost 4 bases, the J end lost 5 bases, and 18 bases lay between the germline ends. CDR3 DNA sequence: TGCGCCAGCAGCCAGAACCCCCCACCCGGGAATGAAAAACTGTTTTTT. This translates into CASSQNPPPGNEKLFF.